The 29 T cell receptor beta chains presented below share a single source sample, sequenced in a study of blood T cells in healthy people across ages. Primed by a sample-barcoded 5' primer and a J-beta primer mix, a second PCR proceeded for about 6 to 12 cycles. Via MiXCR, TCRdb re-called the 5' RACE reads, giving one row per CDR3 protein. This table holds approximately 800,000 distinct CDR3 sequences, about 46% found once. The source material was blood. The source of these receptors is a man older than 75 in good health.

As for this clonotype: The junction departs from the called germline gene at one end, perhaps through a read error. The rearrangement uses TRBV6-5 and TRBJ2-1, with D possibly being TRBD2 (5 bases). The CDR3 spans 12 residues. Germline V gene lookup returns CDR1 MNHEY and CDR2 SVGAGI. This CDR3 reads CAGSYRAGEQFF. CDR3 coding DNA: TGTGCCGGCAGTTACCGGGCGGGTGAGCAGTTCTTC.

This chain uses TRBV6-1 with TRBJ1-2, with D unresolved. The CDR3 covers 14 residues. V was clipped by 2 bases and J by 6 bases, with 13 bases between them. Germline lookup yields CDR1 MNHNS and CDR2 SASEGT. The CDR3 loop reads CASSESALAHGYTF. The CDR3 DNA follows: TGTGCCAGCAGTGAATCCGCTCTGGCCCATGGCTACACCTTC.

This clonotype was seen a few times. The J gene is TRBJ2-1, the V gene TRBV29-1, with TRBD2 matching 12 bases. Germline trimming cut 4 bases from V and 4 bases from J; bases unmatched to any gene: 2. Germline values: CDR1 SQVTM, CDR2 ANQGSEA. This CDR3 has 14 residues. Here the CDR3 DNA reads TGCAGCGTTGCTAGCGGGAGGGTGTACAATGAGCAGTTCTTC. Translating it yields CSVASGRVYNEQFF.

The sample holds a few counts of this clonotype. J is TRBJ2-7 and V is TRBV15; 8 bases match TRBD2. Germline V gene lookup returns CDR1 LNHNV and CDR2 YYDKDF (reference sequence). The V and J ends lost 0 bases and 5 bases, in that order; junction bases with no gene match: 9. This CDR3 is 16 amino acids long. CDR3: CATSREYSGTGNEQYF. The DNA for the CDR3 is TGTGCCACCAGCAGAGAGTATAGCGGGACGGGGAACGAGCAGTACTTC.

This clonotype has more than one count but fewer than ten. The V gene is TRBV6-6, the J gene TRBJ2-1, with 13 nucleotides matching TRBD2. CDR1 and CDR2 from the germline V gene are MNHNY and SVGAGI (reference sequence). Losses at the gene ends were 6 bases for V and 4 bases for J; bases not matched to a gene: 6. There are 16 residues in the CDR3. As DNA, the CDR3 is TGTGCCAGCAGGCCGGGACTAGCGGGAAATTACAATGAGCAGTTCTTC. Its protein product is CASRPGLAGNYNEQFF.

This clonotype was seen ten or more times. The CDR3 sequence: CASSEVGRQYEQYF. Written as DNA, the CDR3 is TGTGCCAGCAGTGAAGTAGGCAGACAGTACGAGCAGTACTTC. The chain carries TRBV2 and TRBJ2-7, with D perhaps matching TRBD1 (5 bases). This CDR3 is built from 14 residues. V dropped 1 base and J dropped 4 bases, with 11 bases sitting between them. Germline V gene sequence: CDR1 SNHLY, CDR2 FYNNEI.

The genes are TRBV27 and TRBJ2-3, with a possible D match to TRBD1 (5 bases). This CDR3 spans 18 amino acids. Per the germline V gene, CDR1 is MNHEY and CDR2 is SMNVEV (reference sequence). Trimming left V 8 bases short and J 3 bases short, with 27 bases between. The chain's CDR3 is CASGSRVLGPGKTDTQYF. As DNA, the CDR3 is TGTGCCAGCGGCTCTAGGGTGTTGGGGCCAGGAAAAACAGATACGCAGTATTTT.

The chain combines TRBV12-3 or TRBV12-4 with TRBJ2-1, with TRBD2 as a possible D gene (6 bases). With the DNA end fitting TRBJ2-7 better, the J assignment may be wrong. The CDR3 is 17 amino acids. The CDR3 reads CASSLVEGLTQQNEQYF. Written as DNA, the CDR3 is TGTGCCAGCAGTTTAGTGGAGGGACTCACACAACAGAATGAGCAGTACTTC.

At least ten counts were recorded for this clonotype. The chain has TRBV4-2 and TRBJ2-5; the D call may be TRBD1 or TRBD2 (5 bases each). The V and J ends lost 0 bases and 5 bases respectively, with 13 bases between them. Germline lookup yields CDR1 LGHNA and CDR2 YNFKEQ. The CDR3 extends over 15 amino acids. DNA for the CDR3: TGTGCCAGCAGCCAAGATTCGGGACGGCGGGAGACCCAGTACTTC. This encodes CASSQDSGRRETQYF.

DNA for the CDR3: TGTGCCAGCAGCTTGGCCGCGGGGTCCCCTGAGGAAAAACTGTTTTTT. Translation gives CASSLAAGSPEEKLFF. V gene TRBV5-5 combines with J gene TRBJ1-4, with D hard to call. This CDR3 spans 16 amino acids. V lost 0 bases and J 8 bases, leaving 17 bases between the germline ends. Germline V gives CDR1 SGHKS, CDR2 YYEKEE (reference sequence).

Notes on this clonotype: It may be a read error: a sequence one base away is much more abundant. The V gene is TRBV12-3 or TRBV12-4, the J gene TRBJ2-5; the D gene could be TRBD1 or TRBD2 (5 bases each). This CDR3 spans 14 amino acids. CDR3 nucleotide sequence: TGTGCCAGCAGTCCCGGGACGCGGCAAGGGACCCAGTACTTC. This gives the protein CASSPGTRQGTQYF.

This clonotype was counted between two and nine times. V gene TRBV7-3 combines with J gene TRBJ1-1; 7 nucleotides match TRBD1. V dropped 2 bases and J dropped 4; count of bases not matched to a gene: 10. The germline V gene has CDR1 SGHTA and CDR2 FQGTGA. The CDR3 spans 16 residues. CDR3 loop: CASSLAPPGQPTEAFF. Written as DNA, the CDR3 is TGTGCCAGCAGCTTAGCGCCTCCGGGACAGCCCACTGAAGCTTTCTTT.

This clonotype was counted many times. As DNA, the CDR3 is TGCGCCAGCAGCCAAGTGGAGACAGCACTCTACGAGCAGTACTTC. Protein product: CASSQVETALYEQYF. The chain links TRBV4-3 to TRBJ2-7; tentatively, D is TRBD1 (5 bases). V lost 1 base, J lost 3 bases, and 13 bases lay in between. Germline CDR1 is LGHNA and CDR2 is YSLEER. The CDR3 is 15 amino acids.

This rearrangement joins TRBV14 to TRBJ2-5; 7 nucleotides align to TRBD1. The CDR3 has 14 amino acids. The germline V gene encodes CDR1 SGHDN and CDR2 FVKESK. V shed 4 bases and J 3 bases; nucleotides not matched to a gene: 5. As DNA, the CDR3 is TGTGCCAGCAGCCGATGGACAGGCGAAGAGACCCAGTACTTC. Residues: CASSRWTGEETQYF.

As concerns this clonotype: Just one base apart from a much larger clone, this may be a read error. The chain has TRBV20-1 and TRBJ2-7, with 10 bases lining up with TRBD2. The CDR3 consists of 14 residues. With 7 bases clipped from V and 7 bases from J, the junction kept 13 bases outside the gene matches. Germline V CDR1 and CDR2: DFQATT, SNEGSKA (reference sequence). For the CDR3, the DNA is TGCAGTGTTTTAGCGGGAGGTCCCTACAATGAGCAGTACTTC. Amino acids: CSVLAGGPYNEQYF.

The genes are TRBV29-1 and TRBJ2-5; 11 bases match TRBD1. V lost 6 bases and J lost 11; bases outside the gene matches: 8. This CDR3 region has 12 residues. Germline values: CDR1 SQVTM, CDR2 ANQGSEA. This CDR3 is CSVAPDRGQQYF. As DNA, the CDR3 is TGCAGCGTCGCGCCGGACAGGGGGCAGCAGTACTTC.

The V and J genes are TRBV27 and TRBJ2-1, with D possibly being TRBD1 (6 bases). Trimming left V 6 bases short and J 10 bases short, with 16 bases between. Germline lookup yields CDR1 MNHEY and CDR2 SMNVEV (reference sequence). The CDR3 is 13 amino acids. CDR3 DNA: TGTGCCAGCAGCAGAACAGGGTCCTACGAGCAGTTCTTC. Protein product: CASSRTGSYEQFF.

This clonotype turned up a few times. The chain couples TRBV6-1 to TRBJ2-7, with TRBD1 matching 9 bases. The CDR3 sequence is 12 residues long. V shed 8 bases and J 3 bases; nucleotides not matched to a gene: 2. CDR1 MNHNS and CDR2 SASEGT come from the germline V gene. CDR3: CASVDRGYEQYF. In nucleotides, the CDR3 is TGTGCCAGCGTGGACAGGGGCTACGAGCAGTACTTC.

On this clonotype itself: Sequence at one end of the junction differs from germline and may be a read error. The CDR3 region has the DNA TGCGCCAGCAGCTTCACAGGGGGCAGGAACGCTGAAGCTTTCTTT. Translated, it gives CASSFTGGRNAEAFF. The V call is TRBV5-1, the J call TRBJ1-1; TRBD1 agrees at 9 bases. Germline loops: CDR1 SGHRS, CDR2 YFSETQ. CDR3 length equals 15 residues. Based on the CDR3 plus reference TRBV5-1 and TRBJ1-1, the full variable domain is KAGVTQTPRYLIKTRGQQVTLSCSPISGHRSVSWYQQTPGQGLQFLFEYFSETQRNKGNFPGRFSGRQFSNSRSEMNVSTLELGDSALYLCASSFTGGRNAEAFFGQGTRLTVV.

The chain recombines TRBV20-1 with TRBJ1-2, with TRBD1 matching 7 bases. The V and J ends lost 3 bases and 8 bases, in that order; junction bases with no gene match: 12. CDR3 size: 14 residues. The germline V gene has CDR1 DFQATT and CDR2 SNEGSKA (reference sequence). The CDR3 coding sequence is TGCAGTGCTAGTGACGACAGGGAAGGAAAAGGCTACACCTTC. Its protein is CSASDDREGKGYTF.

V gene TRBV6-2 or TRBV6-3 combines with J gene TRBJ2-7, with 12 bases fitting TRBD2. Germline assignment: CDR1 MNHEY and CDR2 SVGEGT. CDR3 length: 19 residues. V lost 2 bases and J lost 7; bases outside the gene matches: 18. CDR3 in DNA: TGTGCCAGCAGTTACGGATTAACTAGCGGGAGGCGTGAGTTCGATGAGCAGTACTTC. It encodes CASSYGLTSGRREFDEQYF.

The gene calls are TRBV7-9 and TRBJ1-4, with D perhaps matching TRBD1 (6 bases). This CDR3 is 15 amino acids long. CDR1 and CDR2 from the germline V gene are SEHNR and FQNEAQ (reference sequence). The ends were cut back, 4 bases at V and 3 bases at J, with 12 bases in the middle. CDR3 in amino acids: CASSSAGEANEKLFF. For the CDR3, the DNA is TGTGCCAGCAGCTCGGCAGGGGAGGCTAATGAAAAACTGTTTTTT.

V gene TRBV10-3 combines with J gene TRBJ1-2; perhaps TRBD1 as D (6 bases). V lost 1 base and J 0 bases, leaving 12 bases between the germline ends. The CDR3 is 16 residues long. Germline V lookup: CDR1 ENHRY, CDR2 SYGVKD. This chain's CDR3 is CAISEWGRLTNYGYTF. In DNA form, the CDR3 reads TGTGCCATCAGTGAGTGGGGGCGCCTAACTAACTATGGCTACACCTTC.

The gene calls are TRBV6-5 and TRBJ1-2, with a tentative D call TRBD1 (5 bases). V lost 3 bases, J lost 7 bases, and 15 bases lay in between. The CDR3 consists of 14 residues. CDR1 MNHEY and CDR2 SVGAGI come from the germline V gene. As DNA, the CDR3 is TGTGCCAGCAGTTATGGGCGCGGGGCTGGTGGCTACACCTTC. This gives the protein CASSYGRGAGGYTF.

J is TRBJ2-7 and V is TRBV12-3 or TRBV12-4; 7 bases agree with TRBD1. Trimming at V came to 6 bases and at J to 7 bases, leaving 12 bases not matched to a gene. The CDR3 spans 14 residues. The CDR3 sequence is CASRVRQGTDEQYF. The DNA for the CDR3 is TGTGCCAGCAGGGTAAGACAGGGTACGGATGAGCAGTACTTC.

This clonotype was picked up a small number of times. This rearrangement joins TRBV30 to TRBJ2-1; D ambiguous. CDR3 length: 16 residues. The V gene lost 3 bases and the J gene lost 0 bases, with 15 bases spanning the gap. Looked up from germline, CDR1 is GTSNPN and CDR2 is SVGIG (reference sequence). DNA for the CDR3: TGTGCCTGGAGGGTTACAGCTGCCAGCTCCTACAATGAGCAGTTCTTC. Encoded protein: CAWRVTAASSYNEQFF. The full variable domain, with the rest looked up from reference TRBV30 and TRBJ2-1, is SQTIHQWPATLVQPVGSPLSLECTVEGTSNPNLYWYRQAAGRGLQLLFYSVGIGQISSEVPQNLSASRPQDRQFILSSKKLLLSDSGFYLCAWRVTAASSYNEQFFGPGTRLTVL.

This clonotype came up many times. The V and J genes are TRBV4-2 and TRBJ2-7; D may be TRBD1 or TRBD2 (5 bases each). Trimming pared 3 bases from V and 1 base from J, leaving 13 bases between. The CDR3 runs 15 residues. The germline V gene encodes CDR1 LGHNA and CDR2 YNFKEQ. The CDR3 reads CASSQAGTVSYEQYF. The CDR3 DNA reads TGTGCCAGCAGCCAGGCCGGGACCGTATCCTACGAGCAGTACTTC.

This clonotype appeared a few times. This chain links TRBV7-3 with TRBJ2-7; possible D gene TRBD2, 6 bases. Trimming removed 5 bases at V and 6 bases at J, with 20 bases between. Germline V gives CDR1 SGHTA, CDR2 FQGTGA. This CDR3 contains 15 residues. The CDR3 is CASSPAGGLLREQYF. In DNA form, the CDR3 reads TGTGCCAGCAGCCCTGCTGGGGGGTTGCTACGCGAGCAGTACTTC.

This CDR3 reads CASSEMFTGAHEQYF. CDR3 DNA: TGCGCCAGCAGTGAGATGTTTACAGGGGCTCACGAGCAGTACTTC. The rearrangement joins TRBV10-2 to TRBJ2-7; 7 nucleotides agree with TRBD1. There are 15 residues in the CDR3. Trimming removed 2 bases from V and 5 bases from J; junction bases left unmatched: 9. The germline V gene encodes CDR1 WSHSY and CDR2 SAAADI.